What follows is one TCR beta chain and its context. Its recognized antigen is unknown. No clone much larger than this one lies a single base away; base qualities are absent. These data are taken from a study of CD8 T cells in Susac syndrome (dated by TCRdb to the late 2010s). Broadly, across the study: Of the Susac syndrome patients who were sequenced, more than five had clinically active disease and roughly 8 were in clinical remission. Susac syndrome patients were therapy-naive, on corticosteroids (some also receiving IVIg), or on IVIg alone at blood withdrawal. Repertoire sequencing was used to test whether CD8+ T cell activation and differentiation in Susac syndrome was antigen driven.

RNA was extracted with the RNeasy kit and roughly 0.5 to 1 ug was reverse transcribed using random hexamers. The immunoSEQ multiplex PCR assay, covering 54 Vbeta and 13 Jbeta segments, was used to amplify TCR beta CDR3 regions. PCR amplification bias was corrected by using a synthetic template baseline for primer optimization and computational correction. Turning to the authors' computational methods: Reads were annotated to V, D and J genes according to IMGT and were analyzed with immunoSEQ Analyzer, with only productive sequences retained. Clonality was calculated as one minus the Shannon entropy normalized by log2 of the number of productive unique sequences. For each patient and control, public and private clones were evaluated among the 100 most prevalent clones. Susac-specific clones were defined as absent from healthy and MS cohorts, roughly 1,100 published viral clones and other ImmuneACCESS disease sequences. TCRdb reprocessed the public reads (quality trimming at Q25 with fastp, clone calling with MiXCR) and kept in-frame beta chains. Records with the same CDR3 protein are collapsed into one entry carrying the most frequent genes and DNA. The V and J calls reflect TCRdb's pipeline rather than the authors' work. This sample gives tens of thousands of distinct CDR3 sequences in total; just over 90% of them show up just once. The ten largest clones take up about 0.15% of the sample.

For this chain, trimming is 5 bases at the V end and 0 bases at the J end, and the number of junction bases without a gene match is 13. Sequences MDHEN (CDR1) and SYDVKM (CDR2) are obtained from the germline V gene. The CDR3 has 18 amino acids, counting the end cysteine and phenylalanine. Just the 54-base CDR3 DNA is kept, in frame starting at base 1. The paper as a whole reports these results and caveats: The TCR sequencing and HLA analysis was acknowledged to have included a relatively small number of individuals. In the CD4+ T cell repertoire of Susac syndrome patients, clonal expansion was not detected.

High-throughput TCR beta sequencing profiled peripheral blood CD8+ and CD4+ T cells from healthy donors, Susac syndrome patients and multiple sclerosis patients. Susac syndrome patients met recently defined diagnostic criteria for definite or probable disease. Bulk CD8+ and CD4+ T cells were purified by magnetic negative isolation, whereas CD8+ TEMRA cells were enriched by FACS. Blood was drawn into EDTA tubes, processed within 24 hours, and PBMCs were isolated by density gradient centrifugation. PBMCs intended for TCR sequencing were frozen in liquid nitrogen and were later thawed in a 37 degrees C water bath. A purity of at least 90% was achieved for sorted or isolated CD4+, CD8+ and CD8+ TEMRA cells.

The source of this sequence is a human donor with Susac syndrome. Sequencing was done on a sample of CD4+ T cells from PBMCs. The rearranged chain carries TRBV28 and TRBJ2-1, and 7 junction bases match TRBD1. The nucleotide sequence reads TGTGCCAGCAGTCCCTTTACAGGGGTTCGCCGCTCCTACAATGAGCAGTTCTTC. It codes for CASSPFTGVRRSYNEQFF.